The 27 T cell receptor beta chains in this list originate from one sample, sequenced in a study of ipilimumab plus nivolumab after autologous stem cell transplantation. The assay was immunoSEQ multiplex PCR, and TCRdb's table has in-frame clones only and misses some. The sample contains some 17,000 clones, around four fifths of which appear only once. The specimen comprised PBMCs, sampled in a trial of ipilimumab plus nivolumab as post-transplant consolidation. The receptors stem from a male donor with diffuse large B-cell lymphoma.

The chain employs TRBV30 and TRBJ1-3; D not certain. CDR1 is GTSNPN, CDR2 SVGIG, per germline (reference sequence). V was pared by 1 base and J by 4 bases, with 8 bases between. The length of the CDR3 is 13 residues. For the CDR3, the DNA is TGTGCCTGGAGTGGAAACCGGGGAAACACCATATATTTT. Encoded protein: CAWSGNRGNTIYF.

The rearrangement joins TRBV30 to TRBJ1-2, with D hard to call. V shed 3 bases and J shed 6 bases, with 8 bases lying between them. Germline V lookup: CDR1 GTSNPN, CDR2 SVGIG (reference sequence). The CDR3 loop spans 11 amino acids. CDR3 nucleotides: TGTGCCTGGAGCCTCGGTAATGGCTACACCTTC. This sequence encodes CAWSLGNGYTF.

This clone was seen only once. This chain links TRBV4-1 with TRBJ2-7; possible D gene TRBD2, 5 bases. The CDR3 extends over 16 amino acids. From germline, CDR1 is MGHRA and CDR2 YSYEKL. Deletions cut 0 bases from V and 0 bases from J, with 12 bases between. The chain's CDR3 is CASSQDLGVGSYEQYF. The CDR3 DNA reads TGCGCCAGCAGCCAAGATCTCGGGGTAGGCTCCTACGAGCAGTACTTC.

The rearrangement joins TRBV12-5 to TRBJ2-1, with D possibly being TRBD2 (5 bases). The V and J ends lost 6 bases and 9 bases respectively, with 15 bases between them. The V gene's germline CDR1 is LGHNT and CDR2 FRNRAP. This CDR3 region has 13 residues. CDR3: CASGDLARSEQFF. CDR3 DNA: TGTGCTAGTGGGGATCTAGCCCGGAGTGAGCAGTTCTTC.

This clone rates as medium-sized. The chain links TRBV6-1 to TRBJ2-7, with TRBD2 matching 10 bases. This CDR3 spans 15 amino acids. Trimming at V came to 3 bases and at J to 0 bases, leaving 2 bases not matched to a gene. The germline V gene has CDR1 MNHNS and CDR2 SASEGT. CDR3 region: CASSEERGGSYEQYF. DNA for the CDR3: TGTGCCAGCAGTGAGGAGCGGGGGGGCTCCTACGAGCAGTACTTC.

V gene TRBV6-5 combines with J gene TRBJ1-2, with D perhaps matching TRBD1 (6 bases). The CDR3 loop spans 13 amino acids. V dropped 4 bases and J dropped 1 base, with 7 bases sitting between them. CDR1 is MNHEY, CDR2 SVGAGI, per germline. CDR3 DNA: TGTGCCAGCAGTTCGGGACATAACTATGGCTACACCTTC. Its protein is CASSSGHNYGYTF.

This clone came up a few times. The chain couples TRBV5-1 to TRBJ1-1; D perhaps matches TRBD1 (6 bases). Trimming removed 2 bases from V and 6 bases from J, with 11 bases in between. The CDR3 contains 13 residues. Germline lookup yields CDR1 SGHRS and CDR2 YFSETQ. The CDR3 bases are TGCGCCAGCAGCTTAGGGGGGATGTCTGAAGCTTTCTTT. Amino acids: CASSLGGMSEAFF.

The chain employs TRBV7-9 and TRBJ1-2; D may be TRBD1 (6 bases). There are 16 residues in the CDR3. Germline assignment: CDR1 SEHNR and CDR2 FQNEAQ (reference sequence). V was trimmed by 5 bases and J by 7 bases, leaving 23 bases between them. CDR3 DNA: TGTGCCAGCAGCCGAGGGGGAGGCAGCAAATTCCTTGGCTACACCTTC. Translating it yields CASSRGGGSKFLGYTF.

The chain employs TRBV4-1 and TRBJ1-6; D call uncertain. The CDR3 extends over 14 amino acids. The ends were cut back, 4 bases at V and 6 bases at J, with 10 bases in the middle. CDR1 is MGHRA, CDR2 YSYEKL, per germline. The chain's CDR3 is CASSPFPPNSPLHF. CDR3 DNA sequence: TGCGCCAGCAGCCCCTTTCCACCTAATTCACCCCTCCACTTT.

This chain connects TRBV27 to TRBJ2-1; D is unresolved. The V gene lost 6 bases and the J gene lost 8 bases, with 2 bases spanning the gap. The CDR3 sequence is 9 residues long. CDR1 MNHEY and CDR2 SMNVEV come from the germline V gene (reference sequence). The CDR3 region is CASRDEQFF. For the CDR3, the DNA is TGTGCCAGCAGGGATGAGCAGTTCTTC.

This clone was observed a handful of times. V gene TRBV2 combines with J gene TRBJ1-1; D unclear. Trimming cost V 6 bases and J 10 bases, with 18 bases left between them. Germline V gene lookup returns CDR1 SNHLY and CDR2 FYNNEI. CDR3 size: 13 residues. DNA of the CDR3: TGTGCCAGCAGCGACGCGGATCCCCGGGGAGCTTTCTTT. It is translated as CASSDADPRGAFF.

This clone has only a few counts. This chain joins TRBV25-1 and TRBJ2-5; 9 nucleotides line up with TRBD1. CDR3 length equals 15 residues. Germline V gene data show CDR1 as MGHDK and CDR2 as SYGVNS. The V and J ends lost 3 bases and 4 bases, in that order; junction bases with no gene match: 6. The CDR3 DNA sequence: TGTGCCAGCAGTGACTCCGGGACAGGGAGAGAGACCCAGTACTTC. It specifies CASSDSGTGRETQYF.

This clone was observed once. The CDR3 DNA reads TGTGCCAGCAGTCCCCAAGGGGGCTACAATGAGCAGTTCTTC. This sequence encodes CASSPQGGYNEQFF. The V gene is TRBV27, the J gene TRBJ2-1; TRBD1 might be the D (6 bases). The V gene's germline CDR1 is MNHEY and CDR2 SMNVEV (reference sequence). V was cut by 5 bases and J by 3 bases, with 11 bases left in between. This CDR3 has 14 amino acids.

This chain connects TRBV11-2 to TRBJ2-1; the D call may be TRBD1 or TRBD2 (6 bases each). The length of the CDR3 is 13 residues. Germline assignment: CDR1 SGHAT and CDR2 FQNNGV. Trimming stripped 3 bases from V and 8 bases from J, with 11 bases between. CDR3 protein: CASSLNRDYEQFF. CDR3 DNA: TGTGCCAGCAGCTTGAACAGGGACTATGAGCAGTTCTTC.

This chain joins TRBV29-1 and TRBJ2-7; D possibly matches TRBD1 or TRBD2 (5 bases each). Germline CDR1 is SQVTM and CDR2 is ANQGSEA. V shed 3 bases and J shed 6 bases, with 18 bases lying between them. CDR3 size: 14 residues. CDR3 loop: CSVETPGRRGEQYF. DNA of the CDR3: TGCAGCGTTGAGACGCCAGGGAGAAGGGGCGAGCAGTACTTC.

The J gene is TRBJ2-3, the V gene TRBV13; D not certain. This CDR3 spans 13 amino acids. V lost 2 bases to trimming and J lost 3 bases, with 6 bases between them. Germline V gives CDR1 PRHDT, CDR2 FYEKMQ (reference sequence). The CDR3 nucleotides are TGTGCCAGCAGCTTAACGAAGACAGATACGCAGTATTTT. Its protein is CASSLTKTDTQYF.

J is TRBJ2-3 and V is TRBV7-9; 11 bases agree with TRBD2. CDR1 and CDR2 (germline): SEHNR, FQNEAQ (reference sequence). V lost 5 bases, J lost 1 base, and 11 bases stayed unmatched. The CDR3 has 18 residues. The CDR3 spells CASSRVAGGLSGTDTQYF. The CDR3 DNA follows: TGTGCCAGCAGCCGCGTAGCGGGGGGGCTTTCGGGCACAGATACGCAGTATTTT. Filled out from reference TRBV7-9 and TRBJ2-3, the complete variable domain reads DTGVSQNPRHKITKRGQNVTFRCDPISEHNRLYWYRQTLGQGPEFLTYFQNEAQLEKSRLLSDRFSAERPKGSFSTLEIQRTEQGDSAMYLCASSRVAGGLSGTDTQYFGPGTRLTVL.

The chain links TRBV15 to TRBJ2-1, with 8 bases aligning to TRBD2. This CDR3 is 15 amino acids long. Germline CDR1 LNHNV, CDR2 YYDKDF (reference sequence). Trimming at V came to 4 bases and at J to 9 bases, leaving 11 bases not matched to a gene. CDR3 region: CATSTKGAGGREQFF. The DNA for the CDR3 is TGTGCCACCAGCACAAAAGGGGCGGGGGGACGTGAGCAGTTCTTC.

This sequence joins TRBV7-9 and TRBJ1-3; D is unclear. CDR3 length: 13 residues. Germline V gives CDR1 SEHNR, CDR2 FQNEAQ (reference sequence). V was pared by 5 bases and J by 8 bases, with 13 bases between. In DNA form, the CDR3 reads TGTGCCAGCAGCCCCTGGTCCCGGGACACCATATATTTT. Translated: CASSPWSRDTIYF.

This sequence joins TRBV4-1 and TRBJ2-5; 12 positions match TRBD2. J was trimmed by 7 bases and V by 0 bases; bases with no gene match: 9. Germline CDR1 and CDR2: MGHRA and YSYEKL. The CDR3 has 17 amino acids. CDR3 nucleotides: TGCGCCAGCAGCCAAGAGAGGGCTAGCGGGGGGGACGGGACCCAGTACTTC. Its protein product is CASSQERASGGDGTQYF.

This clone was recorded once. The CDR3 DNA reads TGTGCCAGCAGCACCGACTCAACTAGAGGTACGCAGTATTTT. Translation: CASSTDSTRGTQYF. This chain joins TRBV5-4 and TRBJ2-3, with D possibly TRBD2 on 5 matching bases. The CDR3 is made up of 14 amino acids. The germline CDR1 and CDR2 sequences are SGHNT and YYREEE (reference sequence). V lost 4 bases to trimming and J lost 8 bases, with 17 bases between them.

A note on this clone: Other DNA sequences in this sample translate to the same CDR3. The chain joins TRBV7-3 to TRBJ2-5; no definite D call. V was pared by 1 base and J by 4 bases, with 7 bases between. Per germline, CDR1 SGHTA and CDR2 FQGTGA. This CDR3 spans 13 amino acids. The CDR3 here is CASSLSRGETQYF. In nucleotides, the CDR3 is TGTGCCAGCAGCTTAAGCCGTGGAGAGACCCAGTACTTC.

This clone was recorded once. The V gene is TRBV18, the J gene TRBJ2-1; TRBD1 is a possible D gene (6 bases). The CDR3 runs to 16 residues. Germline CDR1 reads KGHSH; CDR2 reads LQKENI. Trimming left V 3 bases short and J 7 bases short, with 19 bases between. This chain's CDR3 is CASSPYSTGSWNEQFF. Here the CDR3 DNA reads TGTGCCAGCTCACCTTACTCCACAGGGTCATGGAATGAGCAGTTCTTC.

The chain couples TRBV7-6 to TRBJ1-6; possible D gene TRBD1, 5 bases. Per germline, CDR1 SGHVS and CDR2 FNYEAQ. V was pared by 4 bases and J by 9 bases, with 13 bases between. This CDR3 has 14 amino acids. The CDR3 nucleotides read TGTGCCAGCAGCTCTACAGGAACCACTTCACCCCTCCACTTT. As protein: CASSSTGTTSPLHF.

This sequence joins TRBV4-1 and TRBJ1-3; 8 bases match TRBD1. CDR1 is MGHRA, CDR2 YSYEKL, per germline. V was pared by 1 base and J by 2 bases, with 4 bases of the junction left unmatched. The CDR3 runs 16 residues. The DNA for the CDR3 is TGCGCCAGCAGCCAAGGGACAGGGCGGACTGGAAACACCATATATTTT. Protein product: CASSQGTGRTGNTIYF.

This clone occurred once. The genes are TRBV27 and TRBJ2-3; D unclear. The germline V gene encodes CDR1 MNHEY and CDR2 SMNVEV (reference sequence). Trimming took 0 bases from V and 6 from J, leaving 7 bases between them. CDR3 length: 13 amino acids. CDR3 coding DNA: TGTGCCAGCAGTTTATCTTACCAGGATACGCAGTATTTT. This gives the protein CASSLSYQDTQYF.

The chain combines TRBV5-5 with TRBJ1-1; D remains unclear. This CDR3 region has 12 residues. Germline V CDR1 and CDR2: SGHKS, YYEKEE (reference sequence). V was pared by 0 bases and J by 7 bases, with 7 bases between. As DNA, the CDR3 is TGTGCCAGCAGCTTGGTAGCCGTTGAAGCTTTCTTT. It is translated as CASSLVAVEAFF. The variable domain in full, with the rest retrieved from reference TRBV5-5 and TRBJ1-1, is DAGVTQSPTHLIKTRGQQVTLRCSPISGHKSVSWYQQVLGQGPQFIFQYYEKEERGRGNFPDRFSARQFPNYSSELNVNALLLGDSALYLCASSLVAVEAFFGQGTRLTVV.